Shown below are 15 T cell receptor beta chains from a single sample sequenced in a study of T cell responses to AZD1222 COVID-19 vaccine. Sequencing was performed with immunoSEQ multiplex PCR; in TCRdb, only in-frame clones are kept and a portion is missing. The sample holds tens of thousands of clones, approximately 85% seen once. The sequences come from peripheral blood, collected 28 days after the second AZD1222 dose. Source of these receptors: an adult who received the AZD1222 COVID-19 vaccine.

The chain uses TRBV5-1 and TRBJ2-5, with TRBD2 identical over 12 bases. Germline-derived CDR1 and CDR2 are SGHRS and YFSETQ. The V segment lost 3 bases and the J segment 5 bases; nucleotides outside the gene matches: 8. The CDR3 contains 16 residues. The CDR3 sequence is CASSSGLAGPDETQYF. In DNA, the CDR3 is TGCGCCAGCAGCTCAGGACTAGCGGGACCGGACGAGACCCAGTACTTC.

V and J are TRBV9 and TRBJ2-5, with 12 bases fitting TRBD1. The germline V gene has CDR1 SGDLS and CDR2 YYNGEE. The CDR3 loop spans 18 amino acids. Trimming removed 0 bases from V and 4 bases from J; junction bases left unmatched: 10. CDR3 in amino acids: CASSVGGWGTGGGETQYF. In nucleotides, the CDR3 is TGTGCCAGCAGCGTAGGAGGGTGGGGGACAGGGGGCGGAGAGACCCAGTACTTC.

The chain has TRBV11-2 and TRBJ1-3, with unresolved D. V lost 0 bases, J lost 7 bases, and 4 bases lay in between. Germline CDR1 reads SGHAT; CDR2 reads FQNNGV. The CDR3 is made up of 12 amino acids. Here the CDR3 DNA reads TGTGCCAGCAGCTTAGAACCGAACACCATATATTTT. This encodes CASSLEPNTIYF. The entire variable domain, with the rest obtained from reference TRBV11-2 and TRBJ1-3, is as follows: EAGVAQSPRYKIIEKRQSVAFWCNPISGHATLYWYQQILGQGPKLLIQFQNNGVVDDSQLPKDRFSAERLKGVDSTLKIQPAKLEDSAVYLCASSLEPNTIYFGEGSWLTVV.

This clone was picked up one time. The chain carries TRBV28 and TRBJ1-1; a possible D gene is TRBD1 (5 bases). V lost 1 base and J 3 bases, leaving 12 bases between the germline ends. The CDR3 sequence is 15 residues long. Germline assignment: CDR1 MDHEN and CDR2 SYDVKM. The CDR3 protein is CASSLLGVPDTEAFF. For the CDR3, the DNA is TGTGCCAGCAGTTTATTGGGGGTGCCAGACACTGAAGCTTTCTTT.

The genes are TRBV28 and TRBJ1-2; 7 bases are shared with TRBD1. Germline V lookup: CDR1 MDHEN, CDR2 SYDVKM. The CDR3 sequence is 15 residues long. V was clipped by 4 bases and J by 4 bases; unmatched bases: 9. The CDR3 coding sequence is TGTGCCAGCAGTTCACGTAATACAGGGGTCTATGGCTACACCTTC. Translated: CASSSRNTGVYGYTF.

The chain employs TRBV19 and TRBJ1-1; 8 bases are shared with TRBD1. This CDR3 is 16 amino acids long. Germline V gene data show CDR1 as LNHDA and CDR2 as SQIVND (reference sequence). The V segment lost 0 bases and the J segment 4 bases; nucleotides outside the gene matches: 7. The CDR3 coding sequence is TGTGCCAGTAGTATAGATGCGACAGGGGCAGGCACTGAAGCTTTCTTT. Translation gives CASSIDATGAGTEAFF.

V and J are TRBV6-5 and TRBJ2-6, with 7 bases that match TRBD1. V was pared by 4 bases and J by 4 bases, with 7 bases of the junction left unmatched. The CDR3 loop spans 16 amino acids. Germline assignment: CDR1 MNHEY and CDR2 SVGAGI. The CDR3 loop reads CASSSQTGTGANVLTF. As DNA, the CDR3 is TGTGCCAGCAGTTCCCAGACAGGGACCGGGGCCAACGTCCTGACTTTC.

The genes are TRBV18 and TRBJ1-6, with TRBD1 matching over 7 bases. Germline CDR1 reads KGHSH; CDR2 reads LQKENI. The ends lost 3 bases at V and 3 bases at J; junction bases unmatched: 5. The CDR3 totals 16 residues. CDR3 in amino acids: CASSPLGQDYNSPLHF. The CDR3 DNA reads TGTGCCAGCTCACCTCTTGGACAGGACTATAATTCACCCCTCCACTTT.

V gene TRBV3-1 (or the pseudogene TRBV3-2) combines with J gene TRBJ2-5; a possible D gene is TRBD1 (6 bases). The CDR3 has 14 amino acids. Germline CDR1 reads LGHDT; CDR2 reads YNNKEL (reference sequence). The ends were cut back, 7 bases at V and 4 bases at J, with 16 bases in the middle. CDR3 region: CASTPLGALETQYF. Written as DNA, the CDR3 is TGTGCCAGCACCCCCCTGGGGGCTCTAGAGACCCAGTACTTC.

This chain connects TRBV6-2 or TRBV6-3 to TRBJ2-1, with D tentatively TRBD2 (7 bases). Trimming removed 2 bases at V and 3 bases at J, with 14 bases between. The CDR3 spans 16 residues. Germline V gives CDR1 MNHEY, CDR2 SVGEGT. CDR3 in DNA: TGTGCCAGCAGTTACGGGGGGGCGGGGAGCTACAATGAGCAGTTCTTC. Residues: CASSYGGAGSYNEQFF.

The chain carries TRBV5-1 and TRBJ2-7; the match to TRBD1 covers 9 bases. The CDR3 extends over 16 amino acids. V lost 4 bases and J lost 3; bases outside the gene matches: 11. Germline CDR1 and CDR2: SGHRS and YFSETQ. The CDR3 spells CASSAAGTGRNYEQYF. CDR3 DNA: TGCGCCAGCAGCGCCGCTGGGACAGGGAGGAACTACGAGCAGTACTTC.

This clone appeared a single time. This chain joins TRBV5-1 and TRBJ2-5; D assignment may be TRBD1 or TRBD2 (6 bases each). The germline V gene has CDR1 SGHRS and CDR2 YFSETQ. V was cut by 3 bases and J by 3 bases, with 12 bases left in between. The CDR3 is 14 amino acids. The CDR3 bases are TGCGCCAGCAGCTGGAGGGGGGATAAAGAGACCCAGTACTTC. Translating gives CASSWRGDKETQYF.

V is TRBV4-2 and J is TRBJ1-6; no clear D gene. The length of the CDR3 is 15 residues. Per the germline V gene, CDR1 is LGHNA and CDR2 is YNFKEQ. The ends were cut back, 4 bases at V and 8 bases at J, with 15 bases in the middle. CDR3 residues: CASSPQRQEDSPLHF. CDR3 coding DNA: TGTGCCAGCAGCCCTCAGCGCCAGGAGGATTCACCCCTCCACTTT.

The gene calls are TRBV11-2 and TRBJ2-5; 7 bases map to TRBD2. V trimming: 0 bases; J trimming: 5 bases; junction bases outside the gene matches: 6. Per the germline V gene, CDR1 is SGHAT and CDR2 is FQNNGV. This CDR3 comprises 15 residues. DNA of the CDR3: TGTGCCAGCAGCTTAGATGGACTAGTATTGGAGACCCAGTACTTC. Its translation: CASSLDGLVLETQYF.

The chain links TRBV28 to TRBJ1-1; TRBD1 aligns across 7 bases. The CDR3 contains 13 residues. Per the germline V gene, CDR1 is MDHEN and CDR2 is SYDVKM. V shed 10 bases and J 1 base; nucleotides not matched to a gene: 6. The CDR3 DNA sequence: TGTGCCACAAGAGGGACAGAGAACACTGAAGCTTTCTTT. It is translated as CATRGTENTEAFF.